This section outlines one T cell receptor beta chain sequence together with its context. This entry is derived from a study of blood T cell repertoires in COVID-19. Turning to the study itself: Both acute and convalescent COVID-19 samples were obtained from the United States, Italy and Spain.

The ends were cut back, 7 bases at V and 4 bases at J, with 16 bases in the middle. The CDR3 totals 15 residues. Looked up from germline, CDR1 is MNHEY and CDR2 is SVGAGI. Per the authors' pipeline: Cell counts per sample came from amplifying reference gene primers. TCRdb's copy holds only in-frame clones and misses some; the assay was immunoSEQ multiplex PCR. That table gives V, J and clone size, and the DNA gave D and trimming. The sample yields over 300,000 clones, more than 75% seen once. The sequenced sample was PBMCs or T cells enriched from blood (not recorded which). The sequence was collected from a woman aged 25 to 39 with acute COVID-19. The rearrangement joins TRBV6-5 to TRBJ2-2; the D gene is possibly TRBD2 (5 bases). The CDR3 DNA reads as TGTGCCAGCACTAGCTCGGCTGTGGGCACCGGGGAGCTGTTTTTT. It translates to CASTSSAVGTGELFF.